Included here is one T cell receptor (beta chain) sequence, with context. Its matching antigen is unknown. This specimen belongs to a study of CD8 T cells in Susac syndrome. Multiple sclerosis controls were treatment-naive patients with stable or active relapsing-remitting disease. The authors negatively isolated CD8+ and CD4+ T cells and FACS-enriched TEMRA cells. RNA totalling roughly 0.45 to 1 ug underwent reverse transcription with random hexamers. Amplification of the TCR beta CDR3 was carried out by immunoSEQ multiplex PCR, which spanned a total of 54 Vbeta and 13 Jbeta segments. MiXCR was run by TCRdb on the immunoSEQ multiplex PCR reads, yielding one entry per CDR3 protein. The sample lists fewer than 200,000 distinct CDR3 sequences, roughly 95% occurring once. Germline CDR1 MNHEY, CDR2 SMNVEV (reference sequence). The CDR3 sequence is 13 residues long. V lost 3 bases and J lost 2, with 5 bases in between.

Findings of the study overall: The TCR sequencing and HLA analysis in the study involved a relatively small number of individuals, as the study acknowledged.

The sequenced sample consisted of CD8+ T cells from PBMCs. The clonotype comes from a human donor with multiple sclerosis. This chain joins TRBV27 and TRBJ1-5; D remains ambiguous. The CDR3 nucleotides are TGTGCCAGCAGTTTTGATCGCAATCAGCCCCAGCATTTT. Translating gives CASSFDRNQPQHF.